This T cell receptor beta chain comes out of a study of blood T cell repertoires in COVID-19. Study background: Specimens from acute and convalescent COVID-19 originated in the United States, Italy and Spain. Sample material is recorded as cDNA or gDNA derived from T cells, B-cell-depleted T cells, or PBMCs.

In the study's own analysis: By means of reference gene primer amplification, nucleated cell counts were estimated. Clones were sequenced by immunoSEQ multiplex PCR, and TCRdb holds only the in-frame ones, with some missing. Clonal size and the V and J genes are those of that table, whereas D and trimming came from the DNA. The sample lists about 210,000 clones; around four fifths were seen once. This CDR3 is built from 17 residues. The germline gives CDR1 LNHNV, CDR2 YYDKDF (reference sequence). The V and J ends lost 2 bases and 2 bases, in that order; junction bases with no gene match: 6. Sequencing was performed on peripheral blood. The clonotype comes from a woman aged 50 to 65 with acute or convalescent COVID-19. The chain employs TRBV15 and TRBJ1-3, with 10 bases lining up with TRBD1. CDR3 sequence (DNA): TGTGCCACCAGCAGACTAGACAGGGGGCTGACTGGAAACACCATATATTTT. Translated, it gives CATSRLDRGLTGNTIYF.